Each of the 3 T cell receptor beta chains below was sequenced from the same sample in a study of shared clonotypes between healthy human individuals. TCRdb keeps only in-frame clones here, not all; method: immunoSEQ multiplex PCR. The table records approximately 2.1 million clones, 93% of them present only once. What was sequenced was naive CD4+ T cells from PBMCs. Sample subset: CD45RA+ positively selected. Receptors were obtained from a man between 18 and 29 years old in good health. Some clones in this sample may be carry-over from other donors' samples.

The chain has TRBV5-1 and TRBJ2-3; D is unresolved. The CDR3 loop spans 13 amino acids. V shed 4 bases and J shed 2 bases, with 8 bases lying between them. Germline lookup yields CDR1 SGHRS and CDR2 YFSETQ. The CDR3 DNA reads as TGCGCCAGCAGCGCCGGATCCACAGATACGCAGTATTTT. This encodes CASSAGSTDTQYF. Together with reference TRBV5-1 and TRBJ2-3, the CDR3 gives the full variable domain: KAGVTQTPRYLIKTRGQQVTLSCSPISGHRSVSWYQQTPGQGLQFLFEYFSETQRNKGNFPGRFSGRQFSNSRSEMNVSTLELGDSALYLCASSAGSTDTQYFGPGTRLTVL.

The chain is built from TRBV2 and TRBJ1-2, with D unclear. Germline CDR1 is SNHLY and CDR2 is FYNNEI. V was pared by 2 bases and J by 8 bases, with 12 bases between. This CDR3 is built from 13 residues. The CDR3 region is CASSEFGVGGYTF. In nucleotides, the CDR3 is TGTGCCAGCAGTGAATTTGGGGTGGGCGGCTACACCTTC.

This clone was counted once. The V gene is TRBV6-5, the J gene TRBJ1-1; unclear D gene. The CDR3 is 15 residues long. Trimming shortened V by 6 bases and J by 5 bases, and 19 bases separated the two germline ends. Germline loops: CDR1 MNHEY, CDR2 SVGAGI. The CDR3 DNA reads TGTGCCAGCAGACCGGACTCGGGAGGAGGTACTGAAGCTTTCTTT. This encodes CASRPDSGGGTEAFF.